These T cell receptor beta chains were read from a single sample in a study of metastatic and nonmetastatic thyroid tumors. MiXCR was used by TCRdb to re-call the PCR reads. The sample shows some 40,000 clones, 15% to 20% of them seen only once. Sample: tumor tissue. The source of these receptors is a female donor with papillary thyroid cancer or a benign thyroid nodule (not recorded which). Some clones in this sample may be carry-over from other donors' samples. CDR3s include the opening cysteine and the closing phenylalanine or tryptophan. Each record gives: V gene, D gene, clone size, J gene, CDR3 protein, CDR3 DNA. D genes are given only for firm matches. Not all rows give a size; the values are once, few, many and, for expanded clones, a class.

V gene: TRBV18; D gene: TRBD2; clone size: .; J gene: TRBJ2-3; CDR3 protein: CASSGLGAGAPSTADTQYF; CDR3 DNA: TGTGCCAGCTCCGGTCTCGGAGCGGGAGCCCCATCCACCGCAGATACGCAGTATTTT
V gene: TRBV7-2; D gene: .; clone size: medium-sized; J gene: TRBJ1-4; CDR3 protein: CASSLEGGRLYEKLFF; CDR3 DNA: TGTGCCAGCAGCTTAGAAGGGGGACGACTGTATGAAAAACTGTTTTTT
V gene: TRBV19; D gene: TRBD2; clone size: many; J gene: TRBJ2-1; CDR3 protein: CASTGGGLAGVNEQFF; CDR3 DNA: TGTGCCAGTACCGGAGGGGGACTAGCGGGGGTCAATGAGCAGTTCTTC
V gene: TRBV7-2; D gene: .; clone size: many; J gene: TRBJ1-6; CDR3 protein: CASSLVQGNNSPLHF; CDR3 DNA: TGTGCCAGCAGCTTAGTACAGGGAAATAATTCACCCCTCCACTTT
V gene: TRBV11-2; D gene: .; clone size: many; J gene: TRBJ1-2; CDR3 protein: CASSLDPLGEGTYGYTF; CDR3 DNA: TGTGCCAGCAGCTTAGACCCCCTCGGGGAAGGGACCTATGGCTACACCTTC
V gene: TRBV28; D gene: TRBD1; clone size: few; J gene: TRBJ2-7; CDR3 protein: CASARTGEREQYF; CDR3 DNA: TGTGCCAGCGCCCGAACAGGGGAGCGCGAGCAGTACTTC
V gene: TRBV5-4; D gene: .; clone size: .; J gene: TRBJ2-3; CDR3 protein: CASSSLARTDTQYF; CDR3 DNA: TGTGCCAGCAGCTCATTAGCCAGAACAGATACGCAGTATTTT
V gene: TRBV6-1; D gene: .; clone size: many; J gene: TRBJ2-3; CDR3 protein: CASSVRTGGADTQYF; CDR3 DNA: TGTGCCAGCAGTGTCAGGACTGGGGGTGCAGATACGCAGTATTTT
V gene: TRBV30; D gene: .; clone size: .; J gene: TRBJ2-1; CDR3 protein: CAWSDNYYNEQFF; CDR3 DNA: TGTGCCTGGAGCGACAATTACTACAATGAGCAGTTCTTC
V gene: TRBV9; D gene: .; clone size: many; J gene: TRBJ1-4; CDR3 protein: CASSAMGEKLFF; CDR3 DNA: TGTGCCAGCAGCGCCATGGGGGAAAAACTGTTTTTT
V gene: TRBV3-1; D gene: TRBD2; clone size: many; J gene: TRBJ2-3; CDR3 protein: CASSQDWRLATEGTDTQYF; CDR3 DNA: TGTGCCAGCAGCCAAGATTGGCGACTAGCCACGGAGGGCACAGATACGCAGTATTTT
V gene: TRBV4-2; D gene: TRBD2; clone size: once; J gene: TRBJ2-1; CDR3 protein: CASSQEREREIGNEQFF; CDR3 DNA: TGTGCCAGCAGCCAAGAAAGAGAGCGGGAGATAGGTAATGAGCAGTTCTTC
V gene: TRBV7-8; D gene: .; clone size: .; J gene: TRBJ2-1; CDR3 protein: CASSSGVPYNEQFF; CDR3 DNA: TGTGCCAGCAGCTCCGGGGTACCCTACAATGAGCAGTTCTTC
V gene: TRBV9; D gene: .; clone size: many; J gene: TRBJ2-3; CDR3 protein: CASSLGGWDTQYF; CDR3 DNA: TGTGCCAGCAGCCTGGGGGGCTGGGATACGCAGTATTTT
V gene: TRBV7-8; D gene: .; clone size: many; J gene: TRBJ1-4; CDR3 protein: CASSFDRAEKLFF; CDR3 DNA: TGTGCCAGCAGTTTTGACAGAGCTGAAAAACTGTTTTTT
V gene: TRBV12-3/TRBV12-4; D gene: .; clone size: many; J gene: TRBJ2-1; CDR3 protein: CASSSSTGGNEQFF; CDR3 DNA: TGTGCCAGCAGCTCTTCAACCGGGGGCAATGAGCAGTTCTTC
V gene: TRBV7-8; D gene: .; clone size: many; J gene: TRBJ2-2; CDR3 protein: CASSPRTAANTGELFF; CDR3 DNA: TGTGCCAGCAGCCCACGGACAGCGGCCAACACCGGGGAGCTGTTTTTT
V gene: TRBV7-6; D gene: .; clone size: .; J gene: TRBJ2-7; CDR3 protein: CASSQTGSGEQYF; CDR3 DNA: TGTGCCAGCAGCCAGACCGGGAGTGGGGAGCAGTACTTC
V gene: TRBV6-1; D gene: .; clone size: many; J gene: TRBJ1-2; CDR3 protein: CASSPGGGAYGYTF; CDR3 DNA: TGTGCCAGCAGTCCGGGGGGCGGCGCTTATGGCTACACCTTC
V gene: TRBV6-1; D gene: .; clone size: few; J gene: TRBJ2-7; CDR3 protein: CAIMAGGQVSYEHYF; CDR3 DNA: TGTGCCATCATGGCGGGGGGACAGGTCTCCTACGAGCATTACTTC
V gene: TRBV7-2; D gene: .; clone size: many; J gene: TRBJ2-5; CDR3 protein: CASTLRGGGLGETQYF; CDR3 DNA: TGTGCCAGCACCCTTAGGGGGGGCGGTCTAGGAGAGACCCAGTACTTC
V gene: TRBV7-2; D gene: .; clone size: many; J gene: TRBJ2-7; CDR3 protein: CASSLGLSAYEQYF; CDR3 DNA: TGTGCCAGCAGCTTAGGGCTTAGTGCCTACGAGCAGTACTTC
V gene: TRBV20-1; D gene: .; clone size: many; J gene: TRBJ1-1; CDR3 protein: CSAPGRANTEAFF; CDR3 DNA: TGCAGTGCTCCGGGACGGGCGAACACTGAAGCTTTCTTT
V gene: TRBV7-2; D gene: .; clone size: .; J gene: TRBJ2-7; CDR3 protein: CASSFSGGVDEQYF; CDR3 DNA: TGTGCCAGCAGCTTTAGCGGCGGGGTCGACGAGCAGTACTTC
V gene: TRBV29-1; D gene: .; clone size: .; J gene: TRBJ2-1; CDR3 protein: CSVDSPEAGSFYNEQFF; CDR3 DNA: TGCAGCGTTGATTCTCCAGAGGCAGGGTCCTTCTACAATGAGCAGTTCTTC
V gene: TRBV30; D gene: TRBD1; clone size: .; J gene: TRBJ1-1; CDR3 protein: CAWSGTGGINTEAFF; CDR3 DNA: TGTGCCTGGTCAGGGACAGGGGGCATTAACACTGAAGCTTTCTTT